This T cell receptor beta chain was sequenced during a study of beta chain features in type 1 diabetes. A word on this clone: What it binds is not known.

Study outcomes and limitations: Insertion counts at VDJ junctions were lower in type 1 diabetes patients, who also showed more deletions there. In comparison with healthy donors, patients had naive, central memory and Treg TCRB repertoires that appeared more similar.

This CDR3 region has 11 residues. Between the trimmed V and J ends, which lost 5 bases and 5 bases, there was a span of 9 bases. Germline values: CDR1 DFQATT, CDR2 SNEGSKA (reference sequence). Expressed TCRB transcripts were sequenced because the entire RNA isolate underwent reverse transcription. TCRdb's copy holds only in-frame clones and misses some; the assay was immunoSEQ multiplex PCR. The profile shows more than 350,000 clones, over 10% of them singletons. The chain carries TRBV20-1 and TRBJ1-1; no reliable D call. Sequenced material: naive CD4+ T cells from blood. This receptor was identified in a woman younger than 35 in good health. CDR3 protein: CSAPRRTEAFF. DNA of the CDR3: TGCAGTGCTCCCCGTCGGACTGAAGCTTTCTTT.